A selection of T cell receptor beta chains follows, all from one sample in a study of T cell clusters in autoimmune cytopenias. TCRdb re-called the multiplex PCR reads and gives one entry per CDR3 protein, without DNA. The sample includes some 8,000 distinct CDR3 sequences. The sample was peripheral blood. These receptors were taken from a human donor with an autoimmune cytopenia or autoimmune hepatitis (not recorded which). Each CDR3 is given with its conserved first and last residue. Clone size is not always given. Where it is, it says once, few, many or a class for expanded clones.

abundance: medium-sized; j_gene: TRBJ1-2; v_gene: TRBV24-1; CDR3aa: CATSDATTNYGYTF
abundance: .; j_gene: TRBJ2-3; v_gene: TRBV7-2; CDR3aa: CASSYHAVDTQYF
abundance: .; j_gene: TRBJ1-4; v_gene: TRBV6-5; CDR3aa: CASSYSNGHGGNNEKLFF
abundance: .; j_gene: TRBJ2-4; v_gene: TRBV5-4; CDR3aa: CASSLAGTGNIQYF
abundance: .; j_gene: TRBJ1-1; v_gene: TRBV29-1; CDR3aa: CSGTVIMNTEAFF
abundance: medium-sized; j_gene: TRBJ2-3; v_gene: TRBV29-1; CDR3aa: CSVASASAQYF
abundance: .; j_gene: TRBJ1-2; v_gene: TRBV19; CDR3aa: CASSVSLRGFSNYGYTF
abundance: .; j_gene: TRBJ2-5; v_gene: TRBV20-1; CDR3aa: CSAIGQQETQYF
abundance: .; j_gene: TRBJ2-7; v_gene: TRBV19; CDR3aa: CASSIAGSHEQYF
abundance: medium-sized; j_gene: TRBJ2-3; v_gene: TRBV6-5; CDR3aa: CASSYSGLPTDTQYF
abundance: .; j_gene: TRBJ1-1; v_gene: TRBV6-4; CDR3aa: CASSFTRREEAFF
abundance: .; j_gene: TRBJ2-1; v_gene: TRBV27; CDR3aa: CASRPGLAGVNEQFF
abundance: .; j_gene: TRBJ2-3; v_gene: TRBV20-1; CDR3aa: CSARPLGGLAVTDTQYF
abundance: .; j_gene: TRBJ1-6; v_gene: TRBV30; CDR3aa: CAGLTGWNSPLHF
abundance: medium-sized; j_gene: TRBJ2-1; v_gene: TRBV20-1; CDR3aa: CSARFRVFQNEQFF
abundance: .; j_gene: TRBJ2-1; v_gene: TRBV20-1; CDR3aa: CSARRTDRNEQFF
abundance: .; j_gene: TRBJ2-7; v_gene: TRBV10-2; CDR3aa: CASSDERSSYEQYF
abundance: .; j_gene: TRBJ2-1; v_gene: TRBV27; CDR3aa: CASSAGAGYNEQFF
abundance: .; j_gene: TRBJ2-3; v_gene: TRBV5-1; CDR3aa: CASSSRQGRLVADTQYF
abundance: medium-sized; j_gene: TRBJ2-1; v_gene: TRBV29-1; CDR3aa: CSVEPTYRMNEQFF
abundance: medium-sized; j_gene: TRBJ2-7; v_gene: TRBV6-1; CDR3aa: CASSEAFGTGYEQYF
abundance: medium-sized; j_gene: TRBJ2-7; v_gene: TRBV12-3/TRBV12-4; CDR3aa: CASSSGQGGEQYF
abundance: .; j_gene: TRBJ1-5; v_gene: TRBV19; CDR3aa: CASSMGQFNQPQHF
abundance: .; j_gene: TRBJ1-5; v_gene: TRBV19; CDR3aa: CASSYRENQPQHF
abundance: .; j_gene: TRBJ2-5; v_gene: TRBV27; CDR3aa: CASSWDRSQETQYF
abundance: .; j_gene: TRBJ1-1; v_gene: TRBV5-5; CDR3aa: CASSLLGFGNTEAFF
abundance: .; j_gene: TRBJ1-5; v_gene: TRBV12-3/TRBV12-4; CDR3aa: CASSYTGGNQPQHF
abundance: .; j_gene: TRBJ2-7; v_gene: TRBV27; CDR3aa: CASSYRESYEQYF
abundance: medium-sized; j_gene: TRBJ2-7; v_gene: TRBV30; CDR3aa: CAWSVPGQSSYEQYF
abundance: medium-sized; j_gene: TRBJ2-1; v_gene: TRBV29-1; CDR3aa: CSVIEGHSYNEQFF
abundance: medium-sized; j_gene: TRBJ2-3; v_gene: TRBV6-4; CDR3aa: CASSTGTASTDTQYF
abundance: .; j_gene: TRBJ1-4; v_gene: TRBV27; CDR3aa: CASSTLTGPLGPFNEKLFF